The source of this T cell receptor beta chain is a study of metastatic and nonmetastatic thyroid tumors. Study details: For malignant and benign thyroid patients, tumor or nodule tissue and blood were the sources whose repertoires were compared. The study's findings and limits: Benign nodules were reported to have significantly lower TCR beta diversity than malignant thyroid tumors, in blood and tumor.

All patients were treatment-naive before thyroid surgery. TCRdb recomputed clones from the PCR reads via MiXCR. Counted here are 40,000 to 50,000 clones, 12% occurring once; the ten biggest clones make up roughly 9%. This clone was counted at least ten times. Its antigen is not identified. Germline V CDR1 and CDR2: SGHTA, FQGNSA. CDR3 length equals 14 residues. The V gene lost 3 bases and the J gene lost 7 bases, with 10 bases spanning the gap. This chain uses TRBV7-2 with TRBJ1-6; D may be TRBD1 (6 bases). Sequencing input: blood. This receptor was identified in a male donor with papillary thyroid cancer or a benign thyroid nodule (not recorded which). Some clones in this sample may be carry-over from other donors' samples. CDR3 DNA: TGTGCCAGCAGCTTCGAGACAGGAAATTCACCCCTCCACTTT. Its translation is CASSFETGNSPLHF.